The 21 T cell receptor beta chains below come from one sample, sequenced in a study of blood T cell repertoires in COVID-19. TCRdb's table, derived via immunoSEQ multiplex PCR, lists solely in-frame clones and lacks some. The sample includes some 230,000 clones, approximately 84% of them seen just once. What was sequenced was peripheral blood. The source is a man between 50 and 59 years old who had recovered from COVID-19.

CDR3 DNA: TGTGCCACCAGTGAAGCGTACAGGGGGGGCGAGCAGTACTTC. Its translation: CATSEAYRGGEQYF. This chain connects TRBV24-1 to TRBJ2-7; possible D gene TRBD1, 8 bases. CDR3 length equals 14 residues. Germline CDR1 and CDR2: KGHDR and SFDVKD. Trimming pared 4 bases from V and 6 bases from J, leaving 15 bases between.

V usage is TRBV2 and J usage is TRBJ2-5, with no clear D. Deletions cut 3 bases from V and 0 bases from J, with 8 bases between. CDR1 and CDR2 (germline): SNHLY, FYNNEI. The CDR3 is 14 amino acids. This CDR3 is CASSEPRYQETQYF. The CDR3 bases are TGTGCCAGCAGTGAGCCGCGGTACCAAGAGACCCAGTACTTC.

The CDR3 nucleotides are TGTGCCGCGGGGGGTGGGCGGACCCAGTACTTC. Its protein product is CAAGGGRTQYF. The J gene is TRBJ2-5, the V gene TRBV6-6; 8 bases map to TRBD2. There are 11 residues in the CDR3. V lost 11 bases and J lost 7; bases outside the gene matches: 6. Germline CDR1 MNHNY, CDR2 SVGAGI (reference sequence).

The V gene is TRBV29-1, the J gene TRBJ1-2; a possible D gene is TRBD1 (6 bases). Germline loops: CDR1 SQVTM, CDR2 ANQGSEA. The germline V and J ends were trimmed by 1 base and 4 bases, with 10 bases remaining between them. The CDR3 consists of 13 residues. The CDR3 coding sequence is TGCAGCGTTGAAGGCCGACAGGCCTATGGCTACACCTTC. Translation: CSVEGRQAYGYTF. The complete variable domain, with remaining parts taken from reference TRBV29-1 and TRBJ1-2, reads SAVISQKPSRDICQRGTSLTIQCQVDSQVTMMFWYRQQPGQSLTLIATANQGSEATYESGFVIDKFPISRPNLTFSTLTVSNMSPEDSSIYLCSVEGRQAYGYTFGSGTRLTVV.

This sequence joins TRBV30 and TRBJ2-1; 9 bases agree with TRBD1. J gave up 1 base and V 4 bases, and 2 bases lay outside the gene matches. This CDR3 is built from 14 residues. Germline V lookup: CDR1 GTSNPN, CDR2 SVGIG (reference sequence). The CDR3: CAWKQGASYNEQFF. Here the CDR3 DNA reads TGTGCCTGGAAACAGGGGGCTTCCTACAATGAGCAGTTCTTC.

The rearrangement links TRBV6-2 or TRBV6-3 to TRBJ2-7; D unclear. The ends were cut back, 0 bases at V and 3 bases at J, with 15 bases in the middle. CDR1 and CDR2 (germline): MNHEY, SVGEGT. The length of the CDR3 is 16 residues. The CDR3 nucleotides read TGTGCCAGCAGTTACTCGCTCACAAAAAGAGGCTACGAGCAGTACTTC. Residues: CASSYSLTKRGYEQYF.

There are many counts of this clone. The chain joins TRBV3-1 (or the pseudogene TRBV3-2) to TRBJ2-4, with 8 bases that match TRBD2. The germline CDR1 and CDR2 sequences are LGHDT and YNNKEL (reference sequence). Losses at the gene ends were 1 base for V and 6 bases for J; bases not matched to a gene: 8. The CDR3 extends over 16 amino acids. The CDR3 region is CASSQVASGSGNIQYF. CDR3 nucleotides: TGTGCCAGCAGCCAAGTCGCCAGCGGGAGTGGAAACATTCAGTACTTC.

The CDR3 loop is CAVRDLVTDTQYF. CDR3 DNA sequence: TGTGCCGTACGGGACTTGGTAACAGATACGCAGTATTTT. The chain employs TRBV28 and TRBJ2-3; a weak D match, TRBD2 (6 bases). The germline CDR1 and CDR2 sequences are MDHEN and SYDVKM. The CDR3 extends over 13 amino acids. The ends were cut back, 11 bases at V and 3 bases at J, with 15 bases in the middle.

Concerning this clone itself: Other DNA variants within this sample encode the same CDR3. The rearrangement links TRBV27 to TRBJ1-1, with TRBD1 matching 7 bases. This CDR3 contains 14 residues. V was pared by 3 bases and J by 2 bases, with 3 bases of the junction left unmatched. Germline V gene sequence: CDR1 MNHEY, CDR2 SMNVEV (reference sequence). The CDR3 protein is CASSLVGGNTEAFF. Here the CDR3 DNA reads TGTGCCAGCAGTTTGGTAGGGGGCAACACTGAAGCTTTCTTT.

This chain uses TRBV13 with TRBJ2-5, with 11 bases aligning to TRBD1. CDR3 size: 14 residues. Germline V lookup: CDR1 PRHDT, CDR2 FYEKMQ (reference sequence). The trim removed 5 bases at V and 8 bases at J, leaving 7 bases unmatched. CDR3 sequence reads: CASSPGTGGGTQYF. The CDR3 DNA reads TGTGCCAGCAGCCCAGGGACAGGGGGAGGCACCCAGTACTTC.

There are a few counts of this clone. The chain couples TRBV12-3 or TRBV12-4 to TRBJ1-6; D is unclear. With 3 bases removed from V and 14 bases from J, the gap between germline ends came to 14 bases. The CDR3 runs to 13 residues. The CDR3 is CASSLTREVALHF. DNA for the CDR3: TGTGCCAGCAGTTTGACCCGGGAAGTGGCCCTCCACTTT.

The V and J genes are TRBV18 and TRBJ1-4, with TRBD1 matching 11 bases. J was trimmed by 6 bases and V by 3 bases; bases with no gene match: 12. Looked up from germline, CDR1 is KGHSH and CDR2 is LQKENI. This CDR3 has 18 residues. The CDR3 sequence is CASSPAIQPGQGDEKLFF. CDR3 bases: TGTGCCAGCTCACCCGCAATACAGCCGGGACAGGGGGATGAAAAACTGTTTTTT.

The chain joins TRBV28 to TRBJ2-7; D possibly corresponds to TRBD2 (5 bases). With 8 bases removed from V and 4 bases from J, the gap between germline ends came to 12 bases. CDR3 length: 12 residues. Germline V CDR1 and CDR2: MDHEN, SYDVKM. CDR3: CASGLSGYEQYF. The CDR3 DNA reads as TGTGCCAGCGGCTTGTCGGGGTACGAGCAGTACTTC.

This rearrangement joins TRBV4-1 to TRBJ1-6, with 10 positions matching TRBD1. Germline assignment: CDR1 MGHRA and CDR2 YSYEKL. The J segment lost 8 bases and the V segment lost 2 bases, leaving 12 bases of the junction unmatched. This CDR3 is built from 18 residues. The CDR3 is CASSQPQGATGGHSPLHF. CDR3 DNA sequence: TGCGCCAGCAGCCAACCCCAGGGGGCGACAGGGGGCCATTCACCCCTCCACTTT.

This clone was seen only once. This chain links TRBV28 with TRBJ2-1; D might be TRBD2 (6 bases). With 1 base removed from V and 9 bases from J, the gap between germline ends came to 13 bases. The CDR3 sequence is 14 residues long. CDR1 and CDR2 (germline): MDHEN, SYDVKM. DNA for the CDR3: TGTGCCAGCAGTTTATATCGGGGGTTTGGTGAGCAGTTCTTC. Its translation is CASSLYRGFGEQFF.

CDR3 sequence (DNA): TGCGCCAGCAGCCGGAGGACTAGTGACACAGATACGCAGTATTTT. This translates into CASSRRTSDTDTQYF. The V and J genes are TRBV4-1 and TRBJ2-3; 7 nucleotides align to TRBD2. Trimming took 4 bases from V and 2 from J; bases not matched to a gene: 6. In germline, CDR1 is MGHRA, CDR2 YSYEKL. The CDR3 has 15 amino acids.

This clone was observed a single time. V is TRBV12-3 or TRBV12-4 and J is TRBJ1-5, with a tentative D call TRBD1 (5 bases). The germline V and J ends were trimmed by 6 bases and 6 bases, with 12 bases remaining between them. This CDR3 region has 13 residues. CDR3 sequence: CASRASQAQPQHF. For the CDR3, the DNA is TGTGCCAGCAGAGCCTCACAGGCTCAGCCCCAGCATTTT.

The rearrangement links TRBV19 to TRBJ2-1; 9 bases align to TRBD1. This CDR3 has 15 residues. J lost 2 bases, V lost 4 bases, and 3 bases had no gene match. The germline gives CDR1 LNHDA, CDR2 SQIVND (reference sequence). This CDR3 is CASSTGTGTYNEQFF. CDR3 in DNA: TGTGCCAGTAGTACCGGGACAGGGACCTACAATGAGCAGTTCTTC.

This clone turned up a few times. This chain links TRBV7-9 with TRBJ1-1; 7 positions agree with TRBD1. After removal of 1 base from V and 7 bases from J, the junction contained 9 bases not matched to a gene. The CDR3 has 15 residues. CDR1 is SEHNR and CDR2 is FQNEAQ in the germline V gene (reference sequence). In DNA form, the CDR3 reads TGTGCCAGCAGCTTAGATAGGACAGGAAGTTATGAAGCTTTCTTT. This encodes CASSLDRTGSYEAFF.

CDR3 sequence reads: CASSPPVTGELFF. CDR3 DNA sequence: TGTGCCAGCTCACCACCTGTAACCGGGGAGCTGTTTTTT. V and J are TRBV18 and TRBJ2-2; no clear D gene. The V gene's germline CDR1 is KGHSH and CDR2 LQKENI. The CDR3 is made up of 13 amino acids. Trimming removed 0 bases from V and 5 bases from J, with 4 bases in between.

J is TRBJ2-7 and V is TRBV5-1; 12 bases agree with TRBD2. Germline assignment: CDR1 SGHRS and CDR2 YFSETQ. V was clipped by 4 bases and J by 7 bases; unmatched bases: 6. This CDR3 has 14 residues. The CDR3 region is CASSLAGGPGEQYF. The CDR3 DNA follows: TGCGCCAGCAGCCTAGCGGGAGGGCCGGGTGAGCAGTACTTC.